This is a list of T cell receptor beta chains from one sample in a study of cytomegalovirus exposure and HLA in healthy donors. TCRdb's table, derived via immunoSEQ multiplex PCR, lists solely in-frame clones and lacks some. This table holds around 200,000 clones, over 75% found once. Sequencing was done on a sample of PBMCs. These receptors came from a man aged 18 to 29 in good health and CMV-seronegative. CDR3s include the opening cysteine and the closing phenylalanine or tryptophan. A D gene is named only where the DNA matches it firmly. Rows give clone size only sometimes, using once, few, many, or a class for an expanded clone.

v_gene	j_gene	len	abundance	d_gene	CDR3nt	CDR3aa
TRBV10-3	TRBJ1-1	14	.	.	TGTGCCATCAGTATCGGGGGAGTAGGGACTGAAGCTTTCTTT	CAISIGGVGTEAFF
TRBV6-1	TRBJ1-4	13	once	.	TGTGCCAGCTACAGGGATAGGGATGAAAAACTGTTTTTT	CASYRDRDEKLFF
TRBV13	TRBJ2-3	12	few	.	TGTGCCAGCACAGTAGGAGCAGATACGCAGTATTTT	CASTVGADTQYF
TRBV30	TRBJ2-1	16	.	TRBD2	TGTGCCTGGAGTGAGGGAAGCGGGGGCTGGGTACATGAGCAGTTCTTC	CAWSEGSGGWVHEQFF
TRBV28	TRBJ1-4	15	.	TRBD1	TGTGCCAGCAGTTTGTGGGACAGGATTGGCGAAAAACTGTTTTTT	CASSLWDRIGEKLFF
TRBV5-5	TRBJ2-5	14	.	.	TGTGCCAGCAGGGAGGGACAGATCCAAGAGACCCAGTACTTC	CASREGQIQETQYF
TRBV2	TRBJ1-2	15	once	.	TGTGCCAGCAGTGCTTTGATGGGTACAGGCTATGGCTACACCTTC	CASSALMGTGYGYTF
TRBV11-3	TRBJ2-7	16	few	.	TGTGCCAGCAGCTTAGATCGTTGGACAGCAGACTACGAGCAGTACTTC	CASSLDRWTADYEQYF
TRBV29-1	TRBJ2-7	13	.	TRBD1	TGCAGCGTTGATACAGGGGGTTCCTACGAGCAGTACTTC	CSVDTGGSYEQYF
TRBV5-4	TRBJ2-2	17	.	TRBD2	TGTGCCAGCAGCCAACAACTCGGGGGGGCGAACACCGGGGAGCTGTTTTTT	CASSQQLGGANTGELFF
TRBV30	TRBJ1-4	14	.	TRBD1	TGTGCCTGGAGCTGGACAGGGCCGCTGGGAAAACTGTTTTTT	CAWSWTGPLGKLFF
TRBV6-6	TRBJ2-7	15	.	TRBD1	TGTGCCAGCAGTCAAACCGGGACAGCGCCCTACGAGCAGTACTTC	CASSQTGTAPYEQYF
TRBV5-1	TRBJ2-1	15	.	TRBD2	TGCGCCAGCAGCTTGGAAAGCGGGGGGGCCTATGAGCAGTTCTTC	CASSLESGGAYEQFF
TRBV9	TRBJ2-6	15	.	.	TGTGCCAGCAGCGTCGGGAGTACTGGGGCCAACGTCCTGACTTTC	CASSVGSTGANVLTF
TRBV5-1	TRBJ2-5	15	.	TRBD1	TGCGCCAGCAGCGCTGGACAGGGGGGACAAGAGACCCAGTACTTC	CASSAGQGGQETQYF
TRBV6-5	TRBJ1-1	14	.	TRBD1	TGTGCCAGCAGCCCGGGACAGATGAACACTGAAGCTTTCTTT	CASSPGQMNTEAFF
TRBV13	TRBJ1-2	17	.	.	TGTGCCAGCAGCTTAGTCCCCAGGGGAGAGATCGGGAATGGCTACACCTTC	CASSLVPRGEIGNGYTF
TRBV28	TRBJ2-5	15	.	TRBD1	TGTGCCAGCAGTTTACCGGGACAGTACCAAGAGACCCAGTACTTC	CASSLPGQYQETQYF